A selection of T cell receptor beta chains follows, all from one sample in a study of blood T cell repertoires in COVID-19. Clones were sequenced by immunoSEQ multiplex PCR, and TCRdb holds only the in-frame ones, with some missing. Of 70,000 to 95,000 clones detected, approximately 88% appear once; the ten largest clones hold 5.8%. Sequencing was carried out using peripheral blood. The receptors derive from a man over 45 with active COVID-19. CDR3s include the opening cysteine and the closing phenylalanine or tryptophan. Fields, in order: CDR3 DNA, CDR3 protein, clone size, D gene, V gene, J gene. A D gene is named only where the DNA matches it firmly. Clone size is given for some rows only: seen once, a few or many times, or a class if the clone is expanded.

CDR3 DNA: TGTGCCAGCAGCTCCCCTGGACTAGTCCCCTACAATGAGCAGTTCTTC
CDR3 protein: CASSSPGLVPYNEQFF
clone size: -
D gene: TRBD2
V gene: TRBV11-3
J gene: TRBJ2-1

CDR3 DNA: TGTGCCAGCGGGGACTTCTCTGGAAACACCATATATTTT
CDR3 protein: CASGDFSGNTIYF
clone size: -
D gene: -
V gene: TRBV9
J gene: TRBJ1-3

CDR3 DNA: TGTGCCAGCAACCCTCGACAGGGACGGTATACTGAAGCTTTCTTT
CDR3 protein: CASNPRQGRYTEAFF
clone size: -
D gene: TRBD1
V gene: TRBV28
J gene: TRBJ1-1

CDR3 DNA: TGCGCCAGCAGCGGGGGGGCCACAAAAGAGACCCAGTACTTC
CDR3 protein: CASSGGATKETQYF
clone size: -
D gene: TRBD2
V gene: TRBV10-2
J gene: TRBJ2-5

CDR3 DNA: TGTGCCAGCAGCTCAACAGGGTCGAACACTGAAGCTTTCTTT
CDR3 protein: CASSSTGSNTEAFF
clone size: -
D gene: -
V gene: TRBV7-2
J gene: TRBJ1-1

CDR3 DNA: TGCGCCAGCAGCGCGACTAGGGGCGCCTACGAGCAGTACTTC
CDR3 protein: CASSATRGAYEQYF
clone size: -
D gene: -
V gene: TRBV5-1
J gene: TRBJ2-7

CDR3 DNA: TGCGCCAGCAGCCAAGTATCCGGACAGGGTATAAATGGCTACACCTTC
CDR3 protein: CASSQVSGQGINGYTF
clone size: -
D gene: TRBD1
V gene: TRBV4-3
J gene: TRBJ1-2

CDR3 DNA: TGTGCCACCAGCCCGCAGGGGCGGGGACAGGGGCACCGAAACGGCGACGAGCAGTACTTC
CDR3 protein: CATSPQGRGQGHRNGDEQYF
clone size: -
D gene: TRBD1
V gene: TRBV15
J gene: TRBJ2-7

CDR3 DNA: TGTGCCAGCAGCGTAGGTAGCGACAATCAGCCCCAGCATTTT
CDR3 protein: CASSVGSDNQPQHF
clone size: once
D gene: -
V gene: TRBV9
J gene: TRBJ1-5

CDR3 DNA: TGTGCCAGTAGTCCGGACCATTCCGGGACAGGAGGATCGCGCGATGGCTACACCTTC
CDR3 protein: CASSPDHSGTGGSRDGYTF
clone size: -
D gene: TRBD1
V gene: TRBV19
J gene: TRBJ1-2

CDR3 DNA: TGTGCCAGCAGCTTGGGCCTCCTCTACACCTTC
CDR3 protein: CASSLGLLYTF
clone size: -
D gene: -
V gene: TRBV11-2
J gene: TRBJ1-2

CDR3 DNA: TGTGCCTGGAGCCAGGGGTGGGGAGATACCGGGGAGCTGTTTTTT
CDR3 protein: CAWSQGWGDTGELFF
clone size: -
D gene: -
V gene: TRBV30
J gene: TRBJ2-2

CDR3 DNA: TGTGCCACCAGCAGTCGACAGTCGGCCTTAAATGAAAAACTGTTTTTT
CDR3 protein: CATSSRQSALNEKLFF
clone size: -
D gene: -
V gene: TRBV15
J gene: TRBJ1-4

CDR3 DNA: TGTGCCAGCAGTGGGGACAGGGCCGACAATCAGCCCCAGCATTTT
CDR3 protein: CASSGDRADNQPQHF
clone size: -
D gene: TRBD1
V gene: TRBV28
J gene: TRBJ1-5

CDR3 DNA: TGCGCCAGCAGCCAAAGGACAGGCTCCACAGATACGCAGTATTTT
CDR3 protein: CASSQRTGSTDTQYF
clone size: -
D gene: TRBD1
V gene: TRBV4-3
J gene: TRBJ2-3

CDR3 DNA: TGTGCCACCAGCCGCCAAACAGGGTTTGTTGAAAAACTGTTTTTT
CDR3 protein: CATSRQTGFVEKLFF
clone size: once
D gene: -
V gene: TRBV15
J gene: TRBJ1-4

CDR3 DNA: TGTGCCAGCAGCCGGGACATCCGCGAAAAACTGTTTTTT
CDR3 protein: CASSRDIREKLFF
clone size: -
D gene: -
V gene: TRBV3-1/TRBV3-2
J gene: TRBJ1-4

CDR3 DNA: TGTGCCAGCAGCGCGGGACAGGGGTCCCATGGCTACACCTTC
CDR3 protein: CASSAGQGSHGYTF
clone size: -
D gene: TRBD1
V gene: TRBV5-8
J gene: TRBJ1-2

CDR3 DNA: TGTGCCTGGAGTTTGGAGAGGGTCTATGGCTACACCTTC
CDR3 protein: CAWSLERVYGYTF
clone size: medium-sized
D gene: -
V gene: TRBV30
J gene: TRBJ1-2

CDR3 DNA: TGCAGCGTTCCGACTAGCGGGGGCTACACCGGGGAGCTGTTTTTT
CDR3 protein: CSVPTSGGYTGELFF
clone size: -
D gene: TRBD2
V gene: TRBV29-1
J gene: TRBJ2-2

CDR3 DNA: TGTGCCAGCAGTGAAGTGGGACGGGGGTCCTACGAGCAGTACTTC
CDR3 protein: CASSEVGRGSYEQYF
clone size: -
D gene: -
V gene: TRBV2
J gene: TRBJ2-7

CDR3 DNA: TGTGCCTGGAGCCACCAGGGGAGGGGCGAGCAGTACTTC
CDR3 protein: CAWSHQGRGEQYF
clone size: -
D gene: -
V gene: TRBV30
J gene: TRBJ2-7

CDR3 DNA: TGCGCCAGCAGCCAATACCCCACCGGGACAGGGGATTACAATGAGCAGTTCTTC
CDR3 protein: CASSQYPTGTGDYNEQFF
clone size: once
D gene: TRBD1
V gene: TRBV4-3
J gene: TRBJ2-1

CDR3 DNA: TGTGCCAGCAGCTTAACGACAGGGGAGGGGGGCTACACCTTC
CDR3 protein: CASSLTTGEGGYTF
clone size: -
D gene: TRBD1
V gene: TRBV7-2
J gene: TRBJ1-2

CDR3 DNA: TGTGCCAGCAGCAAAGGAGGTAAGGACAGAACCAGTAATTCACCCCTCCACTTT
CDR3 protein: CASSKGGKDRTSNSPLHF
clone size: -
D gene: -
V gene: TRBV21-1
J gene: TRBJ1-6

CDR3 DNA: TGTGCCAGCAGTGGAAGGACTAGCGGCTCCTACGAGCAGTACTTC
CDR3 protein: CASSGRTSGSYEQYF
clone size: -
D gene: TRBD2
V gene: TRBV2
J gene: TRBJ2-7

CDR3 DNA: TGTGCCAGCAGTAGACAGGGGGGGAGGGCCTACGAGCAGTACTTC
CDR3 protein: CASSRQGGRAYEQYF
clone size: -
D gene: TRBD1
V gene: TRBV6-5
J gene: TRBJ2-7

CDR3 DNA: TGTGCCAGCAGCGTGGACGGAGGCGGGTTCTATGGCTACACCTTC
CDR3 protein: CASSVDGGGFYGYTF
clone size: -
D gene: -
V gene: TRBV9
J gene: TRBJ1-2

CDR3 DNA: TGTGCCATCAGTGAACAGGGAAGTGCTACCTATAATTCACCCCTCCACTTT
CDR3 protein: CAISEQGSATYNSPLHF
clone size: few
D gene: -
V gene: TRBV10-3
J gene: TRBJ1-6

CDR3 DNA: TGTGCCTGGTCCCGACAGGGGGCAACTGAAGCTTTCTTT
CDR3 protein: CAWSRQGATEAFF
clone size: -
D gene: TRBD1
V gene: TRBV30
J gene: TRBJ1-1

CDR3 DNA: TGTGCCAGCAGGACCACGTCCAGGGCCTATGGCTACACCTTC
CDR3 protein: CASRTTSRAYGYTF
clone size: -
D gene: -
V gene: TRBV28
J gene: TRBJ1-2

CDR3 DNA: TGCAGCGGTCTGTACAGTAATGAAAAACTGTTTTTT
CDR3 protein: CSGLYSNEKLFF
clone size: -
D gene: -
V gene: TRBV29-1
J gene: TRBJ1-4

CDR3 DNA: TGTGCCAGCAGCCGCGGACTAGCTCACGAGCAGTACTTC
CDR3 protein: CASSRGLAHEQYF
clone size: -
D gene: TRBD2
V gene: TRBV7-2
J gene: TRBJ2-7

CDR3 DNA: TGTGCCAGTAGTACCTATTTGGGAGGTGAAAAACTGTTTTTT
CDR3 protein: CASSTYLGGEKLFF
clone size: -
D gene: -
V gene: TRBV19
J gene: TRBJ1-4

CDR3 DNA: TGTGCCAGCAGGACCCCGGGAAGGACCTCCTACGAGCAGTACTTC
CDR3 protein: CASRTPGRTSYEQYF
clone size: -
D gene: -
V gene: TRBV11-2
J gene: TRBJ2-7

CDR3 DNA: TGTGCCAGCAGCTTAACCGGGACAGCCTACGAGCAGTACTTC
CDR3 protein: CASSLTGTAYEQYF
clone size: -
D gene: TRBD1
V gene: TRBV7-2
J gene: TRBJ2-7

CDR3 DNA: TGCAGCGCTCTTTTTGGAAACACCATATATTTT
CDR3 protein: CSALFGNTIYF
clone size: -
D gene: -
V gene: TRBV29-1
J gene: TRBJ1-3

CDR3 DNA: TGTGCCAGCAGTCGATCGACAGGGGTCTTTGGCTACACCTTC
CDR3 protein: CASSRSTGVFGYTF
clone size: -
D gene: TRBD1
V gene: TRBV6-6
J gene: TRBJ1-2